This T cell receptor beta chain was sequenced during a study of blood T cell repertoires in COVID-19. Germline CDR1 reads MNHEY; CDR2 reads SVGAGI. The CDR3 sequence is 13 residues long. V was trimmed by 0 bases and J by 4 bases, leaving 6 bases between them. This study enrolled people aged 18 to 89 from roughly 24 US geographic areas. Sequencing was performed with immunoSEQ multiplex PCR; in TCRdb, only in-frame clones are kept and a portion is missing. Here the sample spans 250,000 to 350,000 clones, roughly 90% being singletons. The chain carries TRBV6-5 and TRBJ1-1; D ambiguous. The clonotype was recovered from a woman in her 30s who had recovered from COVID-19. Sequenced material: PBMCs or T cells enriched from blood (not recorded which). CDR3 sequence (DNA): TGTGCCAGCAGTTACTCTGAACTCACTGAAGCTTTCTTT. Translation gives CASSYSELTEAFF.